Listed below are T cell receptor beta chains from one sample, sequenced in a study of spatial heterogeneity in lung cancer. TCRdb re-called the 5' RACE reads through MiXCR, storing one row per CDR3 protein. The sample consists of about 82,000 distinct CDR3 sequences, roughly 13% of them appearing once. Sequenced material: PBMCs, taken at surgery. These receptors came from a male donor with early-stage non-small cell lung cancer. Each CDR3 is given with its conserved first and last residue. A D gene is named only where the DNA matches it firmly. Only part of the rows carry a size: once, few, many, or a class if the clone is expanded.

>NA|once|TRBV18|TRBJ1-2
TGTGCCAGCTCACGGAGGGAGGGGTCCCTGAAAGACGGCTACACCTTC
CASSRREGSLKDGYTF
>TRBD1|few|TRBV7-9|TRBJ2-2
TGTGCCAGCAGCCAAATACGGCCGGGACAGGTGAACACCGGGGAGCTGTTTTTT
CASSQIRPGQVNTGELFF
>NA|few|TRBV7-2|TRBJ2-6
TGTGCCAGCAGCTTAGGAGGGTCCCGGGGGGCCAACGTCCTGACTTTC
CASSLGGSRGANVLTF
>NA|few|TRBV6-1|TRBJ1-3
TGTGCCAGCAGTGAGACACCTAGCTCTGGAAACACCATATATTTT
CASSETPSSGNTIYF
>TRBD2|few|TRBV7-6|TRBJ2-1
TGTGCCAGCAGTCAGGCTAGCGGCCCTTGGAATGAGCAGTTCTTC
CASSQASGPWNEQFF
>TRBD1|few|TRBV7-2|TRBJ2-7
TGTGCCAGCAGCTTAGCGGGTTTGGCAGGGGGCATCGACGAGCAGTACTTC
CASSLAGLAGGIDEQYF
>NA|NA|TRBV29-1|TRBJ2-1
TGCAGCTGCGGGATATCCTCCTACAATGAGCAGTTCTTC
CSCGISSYNEQFF
>TRBD2|NA|TRBV24-1|TRBJ2-1
TGTGCCACCAGTGAGCCTAGCGGGAGGGGGTCCTACAATGAGCAGTTCTTC
CATSEPSGRGSYNEQFF
>NA|many|TRBV5-6|TRBJ1-6
TGTGCCAGCAGCTCCCTTCGGCGGGAAGATTCACCCCTCCACTTT
CASSSLRREDSPLHF
>TRBD2|few|TRBV7-9|TRBJ2-1
TGTGCCAGCAGCTCGACTAGCGGGTCCTACAATGAGCAGTTCTTC
CASSSTSGSYNEQFF
>TRBD1|few|TRBV14|TRBJ2-1
TGTGCCAGCAGTATACTACAGGGGGCAGGGAGCGATGAGCAGTTCTTC
CASSILQGAGSDEQFF
>NA|many|TRBV2|TRBJ1-1
TGTGCCAGCAGTAGGGACAACCTGATGAACACTGAAGCTTTCTTT
CASSRDNLMNTEAFF
>NA|NA|TRBV7-2|TRBJ1-2
TGTGCCAGCAGCTTAGGGGACTCAGGGATCTATGGCTACACCTTC
CASSLGDSGIYGYTF
>NA|few|TRBV5-6|TRBJ1-2
TGTGCCAGTCAACCCGGATTCCCTGCAGGTGGCTACACCTTC
CASQPGFPAGGYTF
>NA|few|TRBV20-1|TRBJ2-1
TGCAGTGCTAGTGCTGGGGCCGCCGTCAATGAGCAGTTCTTC
CSASAGAAVNEQFF
>TRBD2|many|TRBV7-9|TRBJ2-1
TGTGCCAGCAGCTTAGTTGGTAGCGGGATCAATGAGCAGTTCTTC
CASSLVGSGINEQFF
>TRBD2|many|TRBV29-1|TRBJ2-1
TGCAGCGTTTCCCCCCTTGCGGGAGGGCCGAATGAGCAGTTCTTC
CSVSPLAGGPNEQFF
>NA|NA|TRBV2|TRBJ1-1
TGTGCCAGCAGTGCTAACGGGGCGAGGACTGAAGCTTTCTTT
CASSANGARTEAFF
>NA|few|TRBV29-1|TRBJ1-2
TGCAGCGTTGAAGATCTGGGGGGAGGCTACACCTTC
CSVEDLGGGYTF
>NA|NA|TRBV2|TRBJ1-1
TGTGCCAGCTTAACCGGGAGATTGAACACTGAAGCTTTCTTT
CASLTGRLNTEAFF
>NA|NA|TRBV9|TRBJ2-6
TGTGCCAGCAGCGTAGCCACGGATCCGACTGGGGCCAACGTCCTGACTTTC
CASSVATDPTGANVLTF
>TRBD2|few|TRBV3-1|TRBJ2-5
TGTGCCAGCAGCCAAGATCTAGCGGGAGGAGGAGAGACCCAGTACTTC
CASSQDLAGGGETQYF
>NA|few|TRBV5-5|TRBJ2-3
TGTGCCAGCAGCTTGGCCCGCAAAGGAGATACGCAGTATTTT
CASSLARKGDTQYF
>NA|few|TRBV19|TRBJ2-1
TGTGCCAGTAGTATAAGGAGGGGACTCAATGAGCAGTTCTTC
CASSIRRGLNEQFF
>NA|many|TRBV7-3|TRBJ2-3
TGTGCCAGCAGCTCTGGTACCCCAGGGGATACGCAGTATTTT
CASSSGTPGDTQYF
>NA|NA|TRBV29-1|TRBJ2-2
TGCAGCGTGGGCCGGGACGCCGGGGAGCTGTTTTTT
CSVGRDAGELFF
>NA|NA|TRBV10-3|TRBJ1-1
TGTGCCATCAGTGCGGGCAGTGAAGCTTTCTTT
CAISAGSEAFF
>NA|many|TRBV6-5|TRBJ1-2
TGTGCCAGCAGTCCCAGGACAGAAACTAACTATGGCTACACCTTC
CASSPRTETNYGYTF
>NA|NA|TRBV7-9|TRBJ2-3
TGTGCCAGCAGCTTAGGCCTAGCAACGGATACGCAGTATTTT
CASSLGLATDTQYF
>NA|few|TRBV6-1|TRBJ2-1
TGTGCCAGCAGCGAGCGGGCCTACAATGAGCAGTTCTTC
CASSERAYNEQFF
>TRBD1|NA|TRBV5-6|TRBJ1-3
TGTGCCAGCAGCTGGCCGGGACAGGGGAAAGACACCATATATTTT
CASSWPGQGKDTIYF
>TRBD2|NA|TRBV20-1|TRBJ2-7
TGCAGTGCTAGGGTCAGCGGGAGCGACGAGCAGTACTTC
CSARVSGSDEQYF
>NA|NA|TRBV7-9|TRBJ2-1
TGTGCCAGCAGCTTCGCCACAGGACTACTAGGGGCAAATGAGCAGTTCTTC
CASSFATGLLGANEQFF
>TRBD2|NA|TRBV5-5|TRBJ2-7
TGTGCCAGCAGCTGGACTAGCGGGGGCTACGAGCAGTACTTC
CASSWTSGGYEQYF
>NA|NA|TRBV24-1|TRBJ2-3
TGTGCCACCAGTGATCCCGGAGGGAATGGGGCAGATACGCAGTATTTT
CATSDPGGNGADTQYF
>NA|NA|TRBV4-1|TRBJ2-5
TGCGCCAGCAGCCTATCTCCTATCGGGGGCCCCCCGCAAGAGACCCAGTACTTC
CASSLSPIGGPPQETQYF
>TRBD1|NA|TRBV20-1|TRBJ2-7
TGCAGTGCTAGCGGGACAGGGAAAGAAAACGAGCAGTACTTC
CSASGTGKENEQYF
>NA|many|TRBV6-5|TRBJ2-3
TGTGCCAGCAGTTACATGGGAACAGATACGCAGTATTTT
CASSYMGTDTQYF
>NA|many|TRBV20-1|TRBJ1-1
TGCAGTGCTAGTGATCAGGGCACGATGAACACTGAAGCTTTCTTT
CSASDQGTMNTEAFF
>TRBD1|many|TRBV14|TRBJ2-7
TGTGCCAGCAGCCAAGATCGGTACCCGGGACAGGGTTACGAGCAGTACTTC
CASSQDRYPGQGYEQYF
>NA|NA|TRBV18|TRBJ2-3
TGTGCCAGCTCACCACCGAGCGCCAACACAGATACGCAGTATTTT
CASSPPSANTDTQYF
>NA|NA|TRBV7-9|TRBJ2-6
TGTGCCAGCAGCTCGCCGGTCTTCCCTGACGTCCTGACTTTC
CASSSPVFPDVLTF
>TRBD2|NA|TRBV20-1|TRBJ2-3
TGCAGTGCTAACCCGACTAGCGGGGAAATAGATACGCAGTATTTT
CSANPTSGEIDTQYF
>NA|NA|TRBV5-1|TRBJ2-5
TGCGCCAGCAGCTTGTCGGCCGCAGACCAAGAGACCCAGTACTTC
CASSLSAADQETQYF
>TRBD2|NA|TRBV10-1|TRBJ2-1
TGCGCCAGCAGTGAGGCAGGGAGGGATGAGCAGTTCTTC
CASSEAGRDEQFF
>TRBD2|many|TRBV11-2|TRBJ2-3
TGTGCCAGCAGCTCAAGGACGGGGGGGACAGATACGCAGTATTTT
CASSSRTGGTDTQYF
>NA|NA|TRBV7-8|TRBJ2-5
TGTGCCAGCAGCTTAGCGGGCGGACGGGGAGCAGCGACCCAGTACTTC
CASSLAGGRGAATQYF
>NA|few|TRBV7-8|TRBJ2-2
TGTGCCAGCAGCTTAGTGGTGGGGACTCCACCCGGGGAGCTGTTTTTT
CASSLVVGTPPGELFF
>TRBD2|few|TRBV29-1|TRBJ2-1
TGCAGCCCGAGACTAGCGGACAATGAGCAGTTCTTC
CSPRLADNEQFF
>NA|NA|TRBV10-3|TRBJ2-7
TGTGCCATCAGTTCCGTTACATCCTACGAGCAGTACTTC
CAISSVTSYEQYF
>NA|few|TRBV12-3/TRBV12-4|TRBJ2-7
TGTGCCAGCAGTCTCGGCCCCTCCTACGAGCAGTACTTC
CASSLGPSYEQYF
>NA|many|TRBV29-1|TRBJ2-1
TGCAGCGTTGAGTGGGGCAATGAGCAGTTCTTC
CSVEWGNEQFF
>NA|many|TRBV7-3|TRBJ1-2
TGTGCCAGCAGCCCGAGCGGCCCCACCACTGGCTACACCTTC
CASSPSGPTTGYTF